Below are 16 T cell receptor beta chains sequenced from a single sample in a study of T cells expressing NK-cell markers. TCRdb reprocessed the 5' RACE reads; each CDR3 protein has one entry and no DNA is given. This sample contains approximately 550,000 distinct CDR3 sequences. The specimen was blood T cells: a sorted CD56 or NKG2C T cell subset, CD4+ or CD8+ T cells, or bulk PBMC T cells (not recorded which). The source of these receptors is a man between 18 and 35 years old in good health.

The V gene is TRBV5-1, the J gene TRBJ2-1; absent DNA, TCRdb's TRBD1 call cannot be checked. The CDR3 totals 14 residues. The germline CDR1 and CDR2 sequences are SGHRS and YFSETQ. The CDR3 reads CASSTQGHSNEQFF.

The V call is TRBV9, the J call TRBJ1-6. The CDR3 spans 14 residues. Per the germline V gene, CDR1 is SGDLS and CDR2 is YYNGEE. The CDR3 loop reads CASSVGSGNSPLHF. Drawing the rest from reference TRBV9 and TRBJ1-6, the complete variable domain is DSGVTQTPKHLITATGQRVTLRCSPRSGDLSVYWYQQSLDQGLQFLIQYYNGEERAKGNILERFSAQQFPDLHSELNLSSLELGDSALYFCASSVGSGNSPLHFGNGTRLTVT.

The chain joins TRBV5-1 to TRBJ1-1. The CDR3 totals 14 residues. Germline V gene lookup returns CDR1 SGHRS and CDR2 YFSETQ. The CDR3 here is CASSGVVGYTEAFF.

The rearrangement joins TRBV7-2 to TRBJ2-4; with no DNA, the TCRdb D assignment of TRBD1 cannot be verified. This CDR3 has 14 residues. CDR1 is SGHTA and CDR2 is FQGNSA in the germline V gene. CDR3 loop: CASSFRGGRDIQYF.

The chain carries TRBV7-3 and TRBJ2-7; the D gene TCRdb calls, TRBD2, cannot be checked with no DNA. The CDR3 loop spans 14 amino acids. Germline V gives CDR1 SGHTA, CDR2 FQGTGA. The CDR3 loop reads CASSASGSLNEQYF.

The chain recombines TRBV6-5 with TRBJ1-2. Germline CDR1 MNHEY, CDR2 SVGAGI. The CDR3 spans 15 residues. CDR3 in amino acids: CASSYSFFWTYGYTF.

V usage is TRBV20-1 and J usage is TRBJ2-1; TCRdb's D call of TRBD1 is untestable without DNA. This CDR3 has 13 residues. The V gene's germline CDR1 is DFQATT and CDR2 SNEGSKA (reference sequence). CDR3 in amino acids: CSAPRDLYNEQFF.

V and J are TRBV6-5 and TRBJ1-5. CDR1 and CDR2 from the germline V gene are MNHEY and SVGAGI. The CDR3 spans 15 residues. The CDR3 loop is CASSSWQPRDQPQHF.

The chain carries TRBV2 and TRBJ2-7. This CDR3 contains 15 residues. From germline, CDR1 is SNHLY and CDR2 FYNNEI. CDR3 residues: CASRDPRNDPDEQYF.

The CDR3 here is CASKGGVNQPQHF. This sequence joins TRBV6-1 and TRBJ1-5; TCRdb designates TRBD1, a call that cannot be tested without DNA. This CDR3 has 13 amino acids. Germline V gene sequence: CDR1 MNHNS, CDR2 SASEGT.

The genes are TRBV20-1 and TRBJ1-5; lacking DNA, the TRBD1 call made by TCRdb goes unchecked. The CDR3 consists of 15 residues. Germline CDR1 and CDR2: DFQATT and SNEGSKA (reference sequence). CDR3 residues: CSGSTGHYSNQPQHF.

V is TRBV20-1 and J is TRBJ2-7. Germline V gene data show CDR1 as DFQATT and CDR2 as SNEGSKA (reference sequence). The CDR3 is made up of 11 amino acids. The CDR3 spells CSARDIRELYF.

This chain joins TRBV7-2 and TRBJ2-7; TCRdb gives TRBD2 as the D gene, but with no DNA this cannot be confirmed. The CDR3 is 12 residues long. CDR1 and CDR2 from the germline V gene are SGHTA and FQGNSA. CDR3: CASSGRVAEQYF.

This chain's CDR3 is CASSFGRVSSRTQYF. The rearrangement links TRBV11-2 to TRBJ2-3; with no DNA, the TCRdb D assignment of TRBD2 cannot be verified. Germline V gene sequence: CDR1 SGHAT, CDR2 FQNNGV. The CDR3 runs 15 residues.

This chain links TRBV5-6 with TRBJ2-3; TCRdb's D call of TRBD1 is untestable without DNA. The CDR3 is 15 amino acids. Germline loops: CDR1 SGHDT, CDR2 YYEEEE. The CDR3 sequence: CASTPEQGDTDTQYF. Full variable domain (rest looked up from reference TRBV5-6 and TRBJ2-3): DAGVTQSPTHLIKTRGQQVTLRCSPKSGHDTVSWYQQALGQGPQFIFQYYEEEERQRGNFPDRFSGHQFPNYSSELNVNALLLGDSALYLCASTPEQGDTDTQYFGPGTRLTVL.

The chain joins TRBV5-1 to TRBJ2-1; the D call from TCRdb, TRBD2, cannot be confirmed without DNA. CDR1 is SGHRS and CDR2 is YFSETQ in the germline V gene. The CDR3 covers 14 residues. CDR3: CASSSAEVGDEQFF.